This record covers a single TCR beta chain. This clone was recorded once. Its antigen remains unidentified. It has no much larger one-base neighbor in the sample; base qualities were not kept. This entry comes from a study of shared clonotypes between healthy human individuals (TCRdb year 2020). About the investigation overall: The cohort comprised a couple of women and a few men aged 18 to 49 years. For each donor, CD4 naive and CD4 memory were each run on three plates, CD8 naive on two plates, and CD8 memory on one plate. Blood TCR repertoires of a handful of healthy adults were deeply sequenced to estimate repertoire size and the extent of clonotype sharing between individuals. To increase sequencing depth and limit assay-specific biases, TCR repertoire library preparation and sequencing were carried out by different laboratories using diverse techniques. Leukapheresis yielded between about 0.9 and 9.5 billion PBMCs per donor. The full study reports these points: Naive subsets generally had larger estimated clonotype richness than memory subsets. Pairwise subsampling led to the expectation that sequencing depth would affect the degree of clonotype sharing among donors. Clonotypes shared by all four sorted-subset donors showed higher generation probabilities than non-shared clonotypes. Incomplete sequencing was indicated by rarefaction of sorted-subset datasets, despite the large sequencing depth. Sampling was restricted to blood, and TCR repertoires in tissues likely differ from the TCR repertoires found in blood. Across a handful of donors, about 5.2% of naive CD4, more than 3% of naive CD8, roughly 2.2% of memory CD4, and 0.4% to 0.45% of memory CD8 clonotypes were shared. Because the study included a small number of donors, the genetic and exposure-history diversity represented was limited.

TCR CDR3 regions were amplified from genomic DNA by multiplex PCR using the deep immunoSEQ assay. Extracted genomic DNA from each cell subset was distributed evenly across all wells of several immunoSEQ 96-well plates, and each plate was treated as a replicate. Each replicate PCR for sorted subsets received about 0.2 ug genomic DNA, equal to 30,000 or so T cell genomes. Purified libraries were quantified with a Qubit 3.0 fluorometer, sized on a Bioanalyzer 2100, and re-quantified with the KAPA Library Quantification kit. A separate single-read 150-cycle Illumina NextSeq 550 flow cell was used to sequence each immunoSEQ 96-well plate. The study's processing was this. Because the immunoSEQ output held only junctional sequences and lacked quality scores, the filtering could not match the filtering applied to full-length reads. To assign V/J genes and CDR3, sequences were annotated against IMGT germline references using PyIR, a Python wrapper for IgBLAST v1.9. Reads were removed for weak V/J assignments (E-value above 1e-6), missing CDR3, stop codons, out-of-frame junctions, or ambiguous translated residues. V3J clonotypes were defined as sequences sharing the same inferred V gene, J gene, and CDR3 amino acid sequence. Percentage overlap between repertoires was computed as shared unique clonotypes divided by the size of the smaller repertoire. Repertoire richness was assessed with RTK rarefaction, the Chao1 estimator, and Recon v2.1 estimates of unobserved clonotypes. Generation probabilities were computed with OLGA for all TCRbeta clonotypes obtained by the gDNA method from several donors. Not all clones reach the TCRdb copy of this immuneACCESS table, which keeps in-frame sequences only. Checked studies attribute under half of the gap to unresolved V genes and leave the rest unexplained. That table supplies the V and J calls and clone size; D and trimming were determined from the DNA. Across this sample there are about 2 million clones, with about 95% seen only once. Approximately 1% of the sample is in the top ten clones.

The CDR3 holds 13 amino acids from the cysteine to the phenylalanine. The entry retains the CDR3 DNA only, 39 bases that are in frame from base 1. In the germline V gene (reference sequence), CDR1 corresponds to SGHNT and CDR2 to YYREEE. V was cut back by 2 bases and J by 5 bases, leaving a gap of 9 bases between them. CD8 naive samples consisted of CD45RO-negative cells that were positively selected for CCR7, yielding a CD45RA+CCR7+ population without TemRA cells. The donors were healthy, HIV-negative adults who had no recently reported acute infections or vaccinations. All donors were Caucasian adults living in Nashville, Tennessee, USA. After blood collection by leukapheresis, PBMCs were isolated using Ficoll-Histopaque density gradient centrifugation and then cryopreserved in the vapor phase of liquid nitrogen. Analytical flow cytometry was used to check the purity and quantity of each magnetically sorted T cell population. Each sorted fraction had its genomic DNA isolated and then quantified by UV absorbance on a Nanodrop 2000c.

The V gene is TRBV5-4 and the J gene is TRBJ2-3, with the D segment identity uncertain. The sample consisted of naive CD8+ T cells sorted from blood. Reading the label with the study, this specimen's cell subset or site is: CD45RA+CCR7+. This receptor was obtained from a man in his late teens or twenties in good health. The CDR3 region: CASSLGDEDTQYF. The DNA sequence reads TGTGCCAGCAGCTTAGGAGACGAAGATACGCAGTATTTT.